The next 24 T cell receptor beta chains were all read from a single sample in a study of control samples from healthy donors and cancer patients. Here immunoSEQ multiplex PCR was the method, and the copy in TCRdb shows in-frame clones only, minus some. The sample yields tens of thousands of clones, 75% to 95% seen once. Sequencing was carried out using blood. Receptors were obtained from a young man in good health.

The chain uses TRBV24-1 and TRBJ2-3; D perhaps matches TRBD2 (6 bases). The germline V gene encodes CDR1 KGHDR and CDR2 SFDVKD. With 0 bases removed from V and 3 bases from J, the gap between germline ends came to 12 bases. The CDR3 has 16 residues. This CDR3 reads CATSDLQAGPTDTQYF. The CDR3 DNA reads TGTGCCACCAGTGATTTGCAGGCGGGGCCGACAGATACGCAGTATTTT.

The J gene is TRBJ1-2, the V gene TRBV5-5, with TRBD1 identical over 7 bases. The CDR3 extends over 14 amino acids. V lost 0 bases, J lost 3 bases, and 2 bases stayed unmatched. Germline CDR1 reads SGHKS; CDR2 reads YYEKEE (reference sequence). The CDR3 DNA follows: TGTGCCAGCAGCTTGGGTCAGGGGGACTATGGCTACACCTTC. Protein: CASSLGQGDYGYTF. Looking up the rest from reference TRBV5-5 and TRBJ1-2 gives the full variable domain: DAGVTQSPTHLIKTRGQQVTLRCSPISGHKSVSWYQQVLGQGPQFIFQYYEKEERGRGNFPDRFSARQFPNYSSELNVNALLLGDSALYLCASSLGQGDYGYTFGSGTRLTVV.

This chain uses TRBV19 with TRBJ1-4; D is possibly TRBD1 (5 bases). Per the germline V gene, CDR1 is LNHDA and CDR2 is SQIVND (reference sequence). V dropped 1 base and J dropped 13 bases, with 10 bases sitting between them. The CDR3 runs 12 residues. The CDR3 coding sequence is TGTGCCAGTAGTATAGGGGGCGGGCTACTGTTTTTT. Translated, it gives CASSIGGGLLFF. The full variable domain, rest sourced from reference TRBV19 and TRBJ1-4, is DGGITQSPKYLFRKEGQNVTLSCEQNLNHDAMYWYRQDPGQGLRLIYYSQIVNDFQKGDIAEGYSVSREKKESFPLTVTSAQKNPTAFYLCASSIGGGLLFFGSGTQLSVL.

The J gene is TRBJ2-1, the V gene TRBV5-1, with D tentatively TRBD1 (5 bases). Trimming took off 2 bases at V and 9 bases at J, with 12 bases between the two ends. The CDR3 loop spans 13 amino acids. CDR1 and CDR2 (germline): SGHRS, YFSETQ. In nucleotides, the CDR3 is TGCGCCAGCAGCTTTTCCTTACAGGCTGAGCAGTTCTTC. Translated: CASSFSLQAEQFF.

V is TRBV5-6 and J is TRBJ2-1; 13 positions agree with TRBD2. The CDR3 is made up of 16 amino acids. Germline V gives CDR1 SGHDT, CDR2 YYEEEE. Trimming took 4 bases from V and 6 from J; bases not matched to a gene: 7. CDR3 loop: CASSTQGLAGVNEQFF. For the CDR3, the DNA is TGTGCCAGCAGCACCCAAGGACTAGCGGGAGTCAATGAGCAGTTCTTC.

The J gene is TRBJ2-7, the V gene TRBV19; D is ambiguous. Germline CDR1 is LNHDA and CDR2 is SQIVND (reference sequence). The CDR3 is 13 residues long. The germline V and J ends were trimmed by 4 bases and 0 bases, with 7 bases remaining between them. The CDR3 DNA reads TGTGCCAGTAGTAATTCGGGCTCCTACGAGCAGTACTTC. This encodes CASSNSGSYEQYF.

In DNA, the CDR3 is TGCGCCAGCAGCCACAGTGGGACAGGGGGGGAAAAACTGTTTTTT. The encoded protein is CASSHSGTGGEKLFF. The chain employs TRBV4-3 and TRBJ1-4; 11 bases line up with TRBD1. V dropped 3 bases and J dropped 8; count of bases not matched to a gene: 5. CDR3 length: 15 amino acids. Per the germline V gene, CDR1 is LGHNA and CDR2 is YSLEER.

The rearrangement joins TRBV6-6 to TRBJ2-1; 7 nucleotides agree with TRBD2. Trimming removed 6 bases from V and 2 bases from J; junction bases left unmatched: 7. CDR1 is MNHNY and CDR2 is SVGAGI in the germline V gene (reference sequence). The CDR3 sequence is 15 residues long. The chain's CDR3 is CASSPGGRTYNEQFF. In nucleotides, the CDR3 is TGTGCCAGCAGCCCCGGGGGGAGAACCTACAATGAGCAGTTCTTC.

The rearrangement joins TRBV3-1 (or the pseudogene TRBV3-2) to TRBJ1-1; D may be TRBD1 (5 bases). Germline lookup yields CDR1 LGHDT and CDR2 YNNKEL (reference sequence). Deletions cut 7 bases from V and 2 bases from J, with 11 bases between. CDR3 length: 13 residues. The CDR3 sequence is CASTPRDNTEAFF. The CDR3 DNA is TGTGCCAGCACCCCCCGGGACAACACTGAAGCTTTCTTT.

The genes are TRBV5-6 and TRBJ2-7, with 7 bases identical to TRBD1. J lost 0 bases, V lost 2 bases, and 11 bases had no gene match. This CDR3 region has 17 residues. CDR1 is SGHDT, CDR2 YYEEEE, per germline. CDR3: CASSLIAGTANSYEQYF. DNA for the CDR3: TGTGCCAGCAGCTTAATAGCCGGGACAGCGAACTCCTACGAGCAGTACTTC.

In its sample, this clone was seen once. This chain joins TRBV4-1 and TRBJ2-1, with 7 bases lining up with TRBD2. The CDR3 runs 17 residues. V lost 3 bases, J lost 2 bases, and 10 bases stayed unmatched. Germline values: CDR1 MGHRA, CDR2 YSYEKL. The CDR3 region has the DNA TGCGCCAGCAGCCAGGGAAACCTAGCGGTTACCTACAATGAGCAGTTCTTC. It is translated as CASSQGNLAVTYNEQFF.

The chain employs TRBV6-2 or TRBV6-3 and TRBJ1-5; 8 nucleotides agree with TRBD1. The CDR3 totals 17 residues. Germline CDR1 MNHEY, CDR2 SVGEGT. The ends lost 2 bases at V and 2 bases at J; junction bases unmatched: 8. The CDR3 bases are TGTGCCAGCAGTTACCCTCAGGGGGCGCCGGGCAATCAGCCCCAGCATTTT. Protein: CASSYPQGAPGNQPQHF.

The V call is TRBV7-2, the J call TRBJ2-2; D might be TRBD2 (6 bases). Germline CDR1 reads SGHTA; CDR2 reads FQGNSA. V was trimmed by 1 base and J by 7 bases, leaving 13 bases between them. The CDR3 sequence is 15 residues long. The DNA of the CDR3 is TGTGCCAGCAGCTTAGTGGCTAGCGTGGACGGGGAGCTGTTTTTT. Its translation is CASSLVASVDGELFF. The full variable domain, in which reference TRBV7-2 and TRBJ2-2 provide the parts outside the CDR3, is GAGVSQSPSNKVTEKGKDVELRCDPISGHTALYWYRQSLGQGLEFLIYFQGNSAPDKSGLPSDRFSAERTGGSVSTLTIQRTQQEDSAVYLCASSLVASVDGELFFGEGSRLTVL.

V usage is TRBV7-3 and J usage is TRBJ2-1; 9 positions match TRBD1. The CDR3 totals 15 residues. V was clipped by 0 bases and J by 6 bases; unmatched bases: 3. The germline gives CDR1 SGHTA, CDR2 FQGTGA. This CDR3 reads CASSLTRDRANEQFF. The CDR3 bases are TGTGCCAGCAGCTTAACCCGGGACAGGGCCAATGAGCAGTTCTTC.

V is TRBV28 and J is TRBJ2-5; D may match TRBD1 or TRBD2 (5 bases each). V was pared by 6 bases and J by 1 base, with 15 bases between. Germline V lookup: CDR1 MDHEN, CDR2 SYDVKM. CDR3 length equals 15 residues. As DNA, the CDR3 is TGTGCCAGCAGGCCTGGTGGGGGTGGCCAAGAGACCCAGTACTTC. This codes for CASRPGGGGQETQYF.

V gene TRBV28 combines with J gene TRBJ1-6; D gene unclear. The germline CDR1 and CDR2 sequences are MDHEN and SYDVKM. There are 12 residues in the CDR3. V dropped 4 bases and J dropped 8 bases, with 6 bases sitting between them. CDR3 coding DNA: TGTGCCAGCAGTTATACGGATTCACCCCTCCACTTT. Encoded protein: CASSYTDSPLHF.

The genes are TRBV30 and TRBJ2-3; 9 nucleotides align to TRBD2. V was clipped by 2 bases and J by 1 base; unmatched bases: 16. This CDR3 region has 19 residues. Germline assignment: CDR1 GTSNPN and CDR2 SVGIG (reference sequence). CDR3: CAWSPRGAGGFGGTDTQYF. In DNA form, the CDR3 reads TGTGCCTGGAGTCCACGGGGGGCGGGAGGGTTTGGTGGCACAGATACGCAGTATTTT.

This rearrangement joins TRBV19 to TRBJ1-5; unclear D gene. V was cut by 1 base and J by 0 bases, with 16 bases left in between. The CDR3 is 18 amino acids. The germline CDR1 and CDR2 sequences are LNHDA and SQIVND (reference sequence). This CDR3 is CASSIVLSGDVSNQPQHF. The CDR3 DNA is TGTGCCAGTAGTATAGTTCTCTCAGGTGATGTTAGCAATCAGCCCCAGCATTTT.

The genes are TRBV7-2 and TRBJ1-1, with 9 bases aligning to TRBD1. The CDR3 length is 13 residues. CDR1 SGHTA and CDR2 FQGNSA come from the germline V gene. Trimming took 5 bases from V and 10 from J; bases not matched to a gene: 8. The CDR3 loop reads CASSPGQGVGAFF. The CDR3 nucleotides read TGTGCCAGCAGCCCGGGACAGGGCGTTGGAGCTTTCTTT.

The V call is TRBV5-1, the J call TRBJ1-3; D might be TRBD1 (5 bases). The germline CDR1 and CDR2 sequences are SGHRS and YFSETQ. The CDR3 is 13 amino acids. The V and J ends lost 5 bases and 1 base respectively, with 7 bases between them. CDR3 nucleotides: TGCGCCAGCAGGGACATGTCTGGAAACACCATATATTTT. Translated: CASRDMSGNTIYF.

The V call is TRBV3-1 (or the pseudogene TRBV3-2), the J call TRBJ2-5; 11 bases align to TRBD2. V was pared by 2 bases and J by 4 bases, with 15 bases of the junction left unmatched. The CDR3 has 19 amino acids. CDR1 and CDR2 from the germline V gene are LGHDT and YNNKEL (reference sequence). CDR3 coding DNA: TGTGCCAGCAGCCAACCGGGCGGTCTAGCGGGAGGAGGTCGAGAGACCCAGTACTTC. This encodes CASSQPGGLAGGGRETQYF.

This rearrangement joins TRBV10-1 to TRBJ2-7; 9 bases are a match to TRBD1. The CDR3 sequence is 15 residues long. J gave up 2 bases and V 9 bases, and 11 bases lay outside the gene matches. CDR1 is WNHNN, CDR2 SYGVQD, per germline (reference sequence). In nucleotides, the CDR3 is TGCGCCAGGAAGGGCCGGGACAGGGAAGCCTACGAGCAGTACTTC. It encodes CARKGRDREAYEQYF.

The chain couples TRBV7-9 to TRBJ1-1; TRBD1 might be the D (6 bases). This CDR3 region has 14 residues. Germline values: CDR1 SEHNR, CDR2 FQNEAQ (reference sequence). Trimming shortened V by 4 bases and J by 0 bases, and 9 bases separated the two germline ends. The CDR3 DNA is TGTGCCAGCAGCTCCCAGGGGATGAACACTGAAGCTTTCTTT. Encoded protein: CASSSQGMNTEAFF.

The chain uses TRBV19 and TRBJ1-2, with D uncertain. V shed 0 bases and J shed 7 bases, with 18 bases lying between them. The CDR3 is made up of 16 amino acids. Germline CDR1 reads LNHDA; CDR2 reads SQIVND (reference sequence). CDR3 in amino acids: CASSIDGPTTRRGYTF. In DNA, the CDR3 is TGTGCCAGTAGTATAGATGGACCCACCACCCGCCGTGGCTACACCTTC.